These T cell receptor beta chains were read from a single sample in a study of CD8+ T cells in alopecia areata. Produced via immunoSEQ multiplex PCR; TCRdb's table is partial and in-frame only. This sample has over 110,000 clones, with 45% to 60% found just once. The material sequenced was CD4+ T cells sorted from blood, taken at week 0. These receptors all come from a human donor with alopecia areata. Each CDR3 is given with its conserved first and last residue. D genes are given only for firm matches. A clone size is listed for some rows: how often the clone was seen (once, few, many), or a class if it is expanded.

abundance: NA; v_gene: TRBV7-9; d_gene: TRBD2; j_gene: TRBJ2-3; CDR3aa: CASSPLAGVGTDTQYF; CDR3nt: TGTGCCAGCAGCCCTCTAGCGGGAGTGGGAACAGATACGCAGTATTTT
abundance: NA; v_gene: TRBV5-1; d_gene: NA; j_gene: TRBJ2-6; CDR3aa: CASSLAEPGANVLTF; CDR3nt: TGCGCCAGCAGCTTGGCGGAACCCGGGGCCAACGTCCTGACTTTC
abundance: medium-sized; v_gene: TRBV14; d_gene: TRBD1; j_gene: TRBJ2-1; CDR3aa: CASSQKTGWHNEQFF; CDR3nt: TGTGCCAGCAGCCAAAAGACAGGGTGGCACAATGAGCAGTTCTTC
abundance: NA; v_gene: TRBV2; d_gene: TRBD2; j_gene: TRBJ2-3; CDR3aa: CASATSDYTDTQYF; CDR3nt: TGTGCCAGCGCCACTAGCGACTACACAGATACGCAGTATTTT
abundance: NA; v_gene: TRBV5-1; d_gene: TRBD2; j_gene: TRBJ2-1; CDR3aa: CASSGGLANYNEQFF; CDR3nt: TGCGCCAGCAGCGGGGGACTAGCGAACTACAATGAGCAGTTCTTC
abundance: NA; v_gene: TRBV25-1; d_gene: NA; j_gene: TRBJ2-3; CDR3aa: CASSVTAGSGTQYF; CDR3nt: TGTGCCAGCAGTGTTACGGCGGGGTCGGGTACGCAGTATTTT
abundance: few; v_gene: TRBV13; d_gene: NA; j_gene: TRBJ2-5; CDR3aa: CASSLRSPRETQYF; CDR3nt: TGTGCCAGCAGCTTACGGTCGCCAAGAGAGACCCAGTACTTC
abundance: few; v_gene: TRBV20-1; d_gene: NA; j_gene: TRBJ1-1; CDR3aa: CSTGPNTEAFF; CDR3nt: TGCAGTACGGGGCCGAACACTGAAGCTTTCTTT
abundance: NA; v_gene: TRBV2; d_gene: NA; j_gene: TRBJ1-2; CDR3aa: CASCGYTRSGYTF; CDR3nt: TGTGCCAGTTGTGGGTATACTCGGAGTGGCTACACCTTC
abundance: NA; v_gene: TRBV15; d_gene: NA; j_gene: TRBJ2-1; CDR3aa: CATSRDMGNEQFF; CDR3nt: TGTGCCACCAGCAGAGATATGGGAAATGAGCAGTTCTTC
abundance: NA; v_gene: TRBV25-1; d_gene: TRBD1; j_gene: TRBJ2-7; CDR3aa: CASSGMDRLYEQYF; CDR3nt: TGTGCCAGCAGTGGTATGGACAGGCTTTACGAGCAGTACTTC
abundance: NA; v_gene: TRBV6-5; d_gene: TRBD2; j_gene: TRBJ2-1; CDR3aa: CASSYSKASGNNEQFF; CDR3nt: TGTGCCAGCAGTTACTCGAAGGCTAGCGGGAACAATGAGCAGTTCTTC
abundance: NA; v_gene: TRBV7-9; d_gene: NA; j_gene: TRBJ1-1; CDR3aa: CASSTSNTEAFF; CDR3nt: TGTGCCAGCAGCACCAGTAACACTGAAGCTTTCTTT
abundance: NA; v_gene: TRBV27; d_gene: NA; j_gene: TRBJ1-2; CDR3aa: CASSLSGTPRGYTF; CDR3nt: TGTGCCAGCAGTTTATCCGGGACGCCCCGGGGCTACACCTTC
abundance: NA; v_gene: TRBV7-9; d_gene: NA; j_gene: TRBJ1-4; CDR3aa: CASSFRQHNEKLFF; CDR3nt: TGTGCCAGCAGCTTCCGACAGCATAATGAAAAACTGTTTTTT
abundance: NA; v_gene: TRBV10-3; d_gene: TRBD1; j_gene: TRBJ2-5; CDR3aa: CAISGTGGQETQYF; CDR3nt: TGTGCCATCTCCGGGACAGGGGGGCAAGAGACCCAGTACTTC
abundance: NA; v_gene: TRBV30; d_gene: TRBD2; j_gene: TRBJ2-5; CDR3aa: CAASLAGGVETQYF; CDR3nt: TGTGCCGCCTCGCTAGCGGGAGGGGTAGAGACCCAGTACTTC
abundance: few; v_gene: TRBV19; d_gene: NA; j_gene: TRBJ1-3; CDR3aa: CASSPRPGNTIYF; CDR3nt: TGTGCCAGTAGTCCTCGACCTGGAAACACCATATATTTT
abundance: once; v_gene: TRBV29-1; d_gene: NA; j_gene: TRBJ2-2; CDR3aa: CSCRDFNTGELFF; CDR3nt: TGCTCGTGTAGGGACTTCAACACCGGGGAGCTGTTTTTT
abundance: few; v_gene: TRBV2; d_gene: NA; j_gene: TRBJ2-1; CDR3aa: CASSNGRGSSYNEQFF; CDR3nt: TGTGCCAGCAGTAACGGTCGGGGCAGCTCCTACAATGAGCAGTTCTTC
abundance: few; v_gene: TRBV27; d_gene: NA; j_gene: TRBJ2-5; CDR3aa: CASSFSLQDNKETQYF; CDR3nt: TGTGCCAGCAGTTTCTCCCTCCAGGACAACAAAGAGACCCAGTACTTC
abundance: NA; v_gene: TRBV30; d_gene: NA; j_gene: TRBJ2-1; CDR3aa: CAWSDKGGEQFF; CDR3nt: TGTGCCTGGAGCGACAAGGGGGGTGAGCAGTTCTTC
abundance: once; v_gene: TRBV6-6; d_gene: NA; j_gene: TRBJ1-5; CDR3aa: CASSHGAGGNQPQHF; CDR3nt: TGTGCCAGCAGTCACGGAGCCGGGGGGAATCAGCCCCAGCATTTT
abundance: NA; v_gene: TRBV29-1; d_gene: TRBD1; j_gene: TRBJ1-1; CDR3aa: CSVFKTGGTEAFF; CDR3nt: TGCAGCGTTTTTAAGACAGGGGGCACTGAAGCTTTCTTT
abundance: NA; v_gene: TRBV6-1; d_gene: NA; j_gene: TRBJ1-2; CDR3aa: CASTSGGVNFGYTF; CDR3nt: TGTGCCAGCACGTCGGGGGGGGTGAACTTTGGCTACACCTTC
abundance: once; v_gene: TRBV7-8; d_gene: NA; j_gene: TRBJ2-1; CDR3aa: CASSPLSGFGNDNEQFF; CDR3nt: TGTGCCAGCAGCCCGCTTTCTGGGTTCGGTAACGACAATGAGCAGTTCTTC
abundance: NA; v_gene: TRBV18; d_gene: NA; j_gene: TRBJ1-2; CDR3aa: CASSPPAQPYGYTF; CDR3nt: TGTGCCAGCTCACCACCTGCCCAGCCCTATGGCTACACCTTC
abundance: NA; v_gene: TRBV29-1; d_gene: NA; j_gene: TRBJ1-2; CDR3aa: CSPRGTSNYGYTF; CDR3nt: TGCAGCCCGAGGGGGACCTCTAACTATGGCTACACCTTC
abundance: few; v_gene: TRBV5-1; d_gene: NA; j_gene: TRBJ1-5; CDR3aa: CASSLEGVQPQHF; CDR3nt: TGCGCCAGCAGCCTGGAGGGTGTACAGCCCCAGCATTTT